The T cell receptor beta chain under discussion was sequenced for a study of cytomegalovirus exposure and HLA in healthy donors. Comment on this clone: The target antigen is unknown.

Study-wide results and limits: The analysis excluded some indistinguishable V segments, including TRBV6-2 and TRBV6-3. Analysis was performed later, and it showed HLA-associated TCR beta chains to be more clonally expanded than equally common others.

The PCR had 60 Vbeta and 13 Jbeta primers. TCRdb keeps only in-frame clones here, not all; method: immunoSEQ multiplex PCR. The table has about 160,000 clones, about 85% seen once. This CDR3 has 14 amino acids. V trimming: 2 bases; J trimming: 4 bases; junction bases outside the gene matches: 1. Germline values: CDR1 MRHNA, CDR2 SNTAGT. Sequenced: PBMCs. The genes are TRBV6-4 and TRBJ2-3, with 9 bases aligning to TRBD2. The clonotype was recovered from a man aged 18 to 30 in good health and CMV-seropositive. In DNA form, the CDR3 reads TGTGCCAGCAGTGACGCGGGGGGGTCAGATACGCAGTATTTT. As protein: CASSDAGGSDTQYF.